These 15 T cell receptor beta chains share one sample of origin, sequenced in a study of patients and donors after allogeneic stem cell transplantation (dated by TCRdb to 2018 to 2021). Preparation of the library involved RT-PCR. Sequencing was performed on a NextSeq 550. The raw public data were reprocessed by TCRdb itself: fastp quality trimming at Q25, MiXCR clonotype calling, in-frame beta chains only. All rows with the same CDR3 protein become a single entry with the most common DNA and genes. The sample includes hundreds of thousands of distinct CDR3 sequences, with 16% observed a single time. Roughly 7% of the sample lies in the top ten. What was sequenced was blood, either unsorted or a sorted T cell fraction (not recorded which). Receptors were obtained from a human donor who was either an allogeneic HSCT recipient or a stem cell or donor lymphocyte infusion donor (not recorded which). It is not recorded whose cells these are; they may come from a transplant donor.

This clonotype was recorded at least ten times. The genes are TRBV29-1 and TRBJ2-3; D is perhaps TRBD2 (6 bases). Per the germline V gene, CDR1 is SQVTM and CDR2 is ANQGSEA. Trimming pared 5 bases from V and 5 bases from J, leaving 11 bases between. The CDR3 spans 12 residues. The DNA for the CDR3 is TGCAGCGTTATGACTAGAGGAGATACGCAGTATTTT. It is translated as CSVMTRGDTQYF.

The genes are TRBV10-3 and TRBJ2-3, with 10 bases aligning to TRBD1. V shed 2 bases and J 3 bases; nucleotides not matched to a gene: 5. Germline V gene data show CDR1 as ENHRY and CDR2 as SYGVKD. CDR3 length: 16 residues. The CDR3 loop reads CAISEPAGQGTDTQYF. CDR3 nucleotides: TGTGCCATCAGTGAGCCCGCGGGACAGGGGACAGATACGCAGTATTTT.

The chain links TRBV4-1 to TRBJ1-3; 8 bases agree with TRBD1. CDR1 is MGHRA, CDR2 YSYEKL, per germline. The CDR3 contains 15 residues. V lost 3 bases and J lost 2; bases outside the gene matches: 3. The CDR3 DNA reads as TGCGCCAGCAGCCAGGACAGGGTCCCTGGAAACACCATATATTTT. It translates to CASSQDRVPGNTIYF.

This clonotype was observed at least ten times. V is TRBV6-2 or TRBV6-3 and J is TRBJ2-2, with no clear D. Trimming removed 2 bases at V and 0 bases at J, with 7 bases between. The germline V gene encodes CDR1 MNHEY and CDR2 SVGEGT. The CDR3 extends over 15 amino acids. The CDR3 region has the DNA TGTGCCAGCAGTTACCGGCAGACGAACACCGGGGAGCTGTTTTTT. It translates to CASSYRQTNTGELFF.

CDR3 sequence: CASSEYTDTGELFF. In DNA, the CDR3 is TGTGCCAGCAGTGAATATACGGATACCGGGGAGCTGTTTTTT. The V gene is TRBV25-1, the J gene TRBJ2-2, with unresolved D. The CDR3 runs to 14 residues. Between the trimmed V and J ends, which lost 0 bases and 5 bases, there was a span of 7 bases. CDR1 and CDR2 from the germline V gene are MGHDK and SYGVNS.

The sample holds a few counts of this clonotype. J is TRBJ2-5 and V is TRBV5-6; D is possibly TRBD1 or TRBD2 (6 bases each). Trimming cost V 0 bases and J 4 bases, with 13 bases left between them. Germline loops: CDR1 SGHDT, CDR2 YYEEEE. CDR3 length: 15 residues. The CDR3 region is CASSLGGAPRETQYF. DNA of the CDR3: TGTGCCAGCAGCTTGGGGGGGGCGCCCCGAGAGACCCAGTACTTC.

The CDR3 region has the DNA TGCAGTGCCCGAGAGGGGGCGTATACTGAAGCTTTCTTT. Translated, it gives CSAREGAYTEAFF. The chain joins TRBV20-1 to TRBJ1-1; 7 nucleotides match TRBD1. The V and J ends lost 6 bases and 5 bases, in that order; junction bases with no gene match: 9. The CDR3 runs 13 residues. Germline V lookup: CDR1 DFQATT, CDR2 SNEGSKA (reference sequence).

The table lists this clonotype with a few counts. The rearrangement uses TRBV3-1 and TRBJ2-5; TRBD2 is a possible D gene (6 bases). The germline CDR1 and CDR2 sequences are LGHDT and YNNKEL (reference sequence). Trimming removed 2 bases at V and 5 bases at J, with 15 bases between. This CDR3 comprises 15 residues. CDR3: CASSQYGRGSETQYF. The CDR3 DNA reads as TGTGCCAGCAGCCAATACGGGAGAGGGAGTGAGACCCAGTACTTC.

This chain links TRBV3-1 with TRBJ2-3, with 8 bases fitting TRBD1. V shed 4 bases, J shed 6 bases, and the junction held 9 bases outside the gene matches. Germline V gene sequence: CDR1 LGHDT, CDR2 YNNKEL (reference sequence). The CDR3 covers 15 residues. Here the CDR3 reads CASSPWTGMADTQYF. The CDR3 coding sequence is TGTGCCAGCAGCCCGTGGACAGGGATGGCGGATACGCAGTATTTT.

The V call is TRBV4-2, the J call TRBJ1-1; tentative D call: TRBD1 (6 bases). Germline assignment: CDR1 LGHNA and CDR2 YNFKEQ. CDR3 length equals 15 residues. V was clipped by 0 bases and J by 5 bases, with 13 bases between them. The CDR3 coding sequence is TGTGCCAGCAGCCAAGAGGCGGGGGCAAGTACTGAAGCTTTCTTT. Protein: CASSQEAGASTEAFF.

The CDR3 sequence: CASSVESGYSYEQYF. The CDR3 DNA sequence: TGTGCCAGCAGCGTAGAAAGCGGCTACTCCTACGAGCAGTACTTC. This rearrangement joins TRBV9 to TRBJ2-7; tentative D call: TRBD2 (5 bases). The CDR3 covers 15 residues. V was trimmed by 0 bases and J by 0 bases, leaving 10 bases between them. The germline gives CDR1 SGDLS, CDR2 YYNGEE.

In this sample, this clonotype turned up a few times. The V and J genes are TRBV4-2 and TRBJ2-7, with D perhaps assigned TRBD1 or TRBD2 (5 bases each). Germline values: CDR1 LGHNA, CDR2 YNFKEQ. The V and J ends lost 0 bases and 5 bases respectively, with 14 bases between them. This CDR3 is built from 15 residues. CDR3 nucleotide sequence: TGTGCCAGCAGCCAAGATTGGGGGTTGCTCAACGAGCAGTACTTC. Amino acids: CASSQDWGLLNEQYF.

This chain links TRBV7-9 with TRBJ1-3; D may be TRBD1 (5 bases). Germline loops: CDR1 SEHNR, CDR2 FQNEAQ (reference sequence). V lost 1 base, J lost 3 bases, and 10 bases lay in between. This CDR3 contains 15 residues. The CDR3 DNA reads TGTGCCAGCAGCTTAGACGGACAAGGTGGAAACACCATATATTTT. It codes for CASSLDGQGGNTIYF.

This clonotype was observed a handful of times. The gene calls are TRBV5-1 and TRBJ2-1, with D perhaps TRBD2 (6 bases). CDR3 length: 14 amino acids. V was pared by 4 bases and J by 4 bases, with 12 bases between. In germline, CDR1 is SGHRS, CDR2 YFSETQ. The CDR3 loop reads CASSTSGQYNEQFF. For the CDR3, the DNA is TGCGCCAGCAGCACAAGCGGGCAGTACAATGAGCAGTTCTTC. The whole variable domain, remainder taken from reference TRBV5-1 and TRBJ2-1, is KAGVTQTPRYLIKTRGQQVTLSCSPISGHRSVSWYQQTPGQGLQFLFEYFSETQRNKGNFPGRFSGRQFSNSRSEMNVSTLELGDSALYLCASSTSGQYNEQFFGPGTRLTVL.

V gene TRBV7-6 combines with J gene TRBJ2-1; TRBD2 matches at 7 bases. Looked up from germline, CDR1 is SGHVS and CDR2 is FNYEAQ. V was clipped by 1 base and J by 3 bases; unmatched bases: 6. The CDR3 runs to 16 residues. Written as DNA, the CDR3 is TGTGCCAGCAGCTTAGTCGGCGGGAGTTTCTACAATGAGCAGTTCTTC. This sequence encodes CASSLVGGSFYNEQFF.